This T cell receptor beta chain comes out of a study of blood T cell repertoires in COVID-19. At the level of the study: Sources were T cells, B-cell-depleted T cells, or PBMCs; the material itself was cDNA or gDNA.

This CDR3 is built from 12 residues. V lost 7 bases and J lost 6, with 10 bases in between. TCRdb keeps only in-frame clones here, not all; method: immunoSEQ multiplex PCR. The profile shows about 260,000 clones, roughly nine tenths of them singletons. Material for sequencing was peripheral blood. The sequence was obtained from a man between 18 and 35 years old with active or convalescent COVID-19. This chain connects TRBV12-3 or TRBV12-4 to TRBJ1-5; D is possibly TRBD1 (5 bases). The CDR3 bases are TGTGCCAGCAACCTCGGGGGTCAGCCCCAGCATTTT. This translates into CASNLGGQPQHF.